The 28 T cell receptor beta chains below all came from one sample that was sequenced in a study of CD4 T cells in relation to SARS-CoV-2 and coronaviruses. Only in-frame clones appear in the TCRdb table, and some are missing; sequencing was by immunoSEQ multiplex PCR. The sample carries about 36,000 clones, over 65% recorded once. These TCRs' antigens remain unknown. What was sequenced was memory CD4+ T cells from PBMCs, cultured in vitro. The source is an adult with COVID-19.

V and J are TRBV5-1 and TRBJ2-3, with a weak D call TRBD1 (6 bases). CDR3 size: 15 residues. Trimming took off 4 bases at V and 3 bases at J, with 15 bases between the two ends. Germline V CDR1 and CDR2: SGHRS, YFSETQ. Here the CDR3 DNA reads TGCGCCAGCAGCCCCTTGGGGGCCTCGACAGATACGCAGTATTTT. It translates to CASSPLGASTDTQYF. The variable domain in full, completed from reference TRBV5-1 and TRBJ2-3, reads KAGVTQTPRYLIKTRGQQVTLSCSPISGHRSVSWYQQTPGQGLQFLFEYFSETQRNKGNFPGRFSGRQFSNSRSEMNVSTLELGDSALYLCASSPLGASTDTQYFGPGTRLTVL.

The chain uses TRBV9 and TRBJ2-5; no definite D call. The V end was cut by 0 bases, the J end by 1 base, with 10 bases between. CDR3 length: 15 residues. The germline CDR1 and CDR2 sequences are SGDLS and YYNGEE. CDR3 coding DNA: TGTGCCAGCAGCGTAGGAAACTCGCGCCAAGAGACCCAGTACTTC. This sequence encodes CASSVGNSRQETQYF.

J is TRBJ2-3 and V is TRBV5-6; D gene unclear. V lost 5 bases, J lost 5 bases, and 21 bases lay in between. CDR1 and CDR2 from the germline V gene are SGHDT and YYEEEE. This CDR3 spans 16 amino acids. Written as DNA, the CDR3 is TGTGCCAGCAGTAAATCCGGGCCCCTCTCACGAGATACGCAGTATTTT. It codes for CASSKSGPLSRDTQYF. The complete variable domain, with remaining parts taken from reference TRBV5-6 and TRBJ2-3, reads DAGVTQSPTHLIKTRGQQVTLRCSPKSGHDTVSWYQQALGQGPQFIFQYYEEEERQRGNFPDRFSGHQFPNYSSELNVNALLLGDSALYLCASSKSGPLSRDTQYFGPGTRLTVL.

The chain recombines TRBV12-3 or TRBV12-4 with TRBJ2-2, with D hard to call. The length of the CDR3 is 12 residues. V dropped 7 bases and J dropped 2 bases, with 5 bases sitting between them. The CDR3 protein is CASTVNTGELFF. CDR3 DNA: TGTGCCAGCACGGTAAACACCGGGGAGCTGTTTTTT.

J is TRBJ2-1 and V is TRBV6-5; D is undetermined. The V gene lost 5 bases and the J gene lost 9 bases, with 14 bases spanning the gap. The CDR3 totals 13 residues. Per germline, CDR1 MNHEY and CDR2 SVGAGI. The CDR3 bases are TGTGCCAGCAGTCAGGACGGTTGGGGTGAGCAGTTCTTC. It encodes CASSQDGWGEQFF.

This clone was seen just once. The chain carries TRBV7-8 and TRBJ2-7; 14 bases match TRBD2. The CDR3 spans 16 residues. CDR1 is SGHVS, CDR2 FQNEAQ, per germline. J gave up 6 bases and V 5 bases, and 9 bases lay outside the gene matches. The CDR3, as DNA: TGTGCCAGCAGCACGGGACTAGCGGGAGTATTTGGCGAGCAGTACTTC. Protein product: CASSTGLAGVFGEQYF.

This rearrangement joins TRBV29-1 to TRBJ2-6; TRBD1 is a possible D gene (6 bases). The CDR3 length is 14 residues. V lost 7 bases and J 2 bases, leaving 12 bases between the germline ends. Germline V CDR1 and CDR2: SQVTM, ANQGSEA. In DNA form, the CDR3 reads TGCAGCGCCCTAGGGGGAACTGGGGCCAACGTCCTGACTTTC. Amino acids: CSALGGTGANVLTF.

The chain recombines TRBV29-1 with TRBJ2-1, with a possible D match to TRBD2 (5 bases). Per the germline V gene, CDR1 is SQVTM and CDR2 is ANQGSEA. The CDR3 is 12 residues long. The ends were cut back, 7 bases at V and 8 bases at J, with 15 bases in the middle. The CDR3 coding sequence is TGCAGCGCTCTGGACTCCGCCGATGAGCAGTTCTTC. Its translation is CSALDSADEQFF.

Here the CDR3 reads CASKQAGANTDTQYF. For the CDR3, the DNA is TGTGCCAGCAAACAAGCGGGAGCTAACACAGATACGCAGTATTTT. The chain combines TRBV6-5 with TRBJ2-3; 8 nucleotides align to TRBD2. CDR1 and CDR2 from the germline V gene are MNHEY and SVGAGI. V shed 7 bases and J 2 bases; nucleotides not matched to a gene: 8. The CDR3 is 15 amino acids.

This chain joins TRBV28 and TRBJ1-5, with no clear D. This CDR3 is built from 14 residues. Germline values: CDR1 MDHEN, CDR2 SYDVKM. With 6 bases removed from V and 4 bases from J, the gap between germline ends came to 13 bases. CDR3 DNA sequence: TGTGCCAGCAGCCTAGAGCCCCTTAATCAGCCCCAGCATTTT. Protein sequence: CASSLEPLNQPQHF.

The sample holds one count of this clone. This chain uses TRBV11-1 with TRBJ2-7; 9 nucleotides align to TRBD1. J was trimmed by 7 bases and V by 5 bases; bases with no gene match: 12. The CDR3 extends over 15 amino acids. Germline CDR1 reads SGHAT; CDR2 reads FQDESV (reference sequence). CDR3 in amino acids: CASSPRPGQGNEQYF. The CDR3 nucleotides are TGTGCCAGCAGCCCCCGCCCGGGACAGGGTAATGAGCAGTACTTC.

The gene calls are TRBV6-6 and TRBJ2-7; D is perhaps TRBD1 or TRBD2 (5 bases each). Germline CDR1 is MNHNY and CDR2 is SVGAGI (reference sequence). V was trimmed by 6 bases and J by 9 bases, leaving 24 bases between them. The CDR3 loop spans 15 amino acids. The CDR3 region is CASRERRDQGVRQYF. CDR3 nucleotide sequence: TGTGCCAGCAGAGAGCGCCGGGACCAAGGAGTAAGGCAGTACTTC.

This chain connects TRBV7-2 to TRBJ1-5; 7 bases match TRBD1. The germline CDR1 and CDR2 sequences are SGHTA and FQGNSA. CDR3 length equals 18 residues. V gave up 5 bases and J gave up 1 base; unmatched junction bases: 14. CDR3: CASSEVSVGGLSNQPQHF. The CDR3 region has the DNA TGTGCCAGCAGCGAAGTGAGCGTAGGGGGCCTGAGCAATCAGCCCCAGCATTTT.

This chain uses TRBV28 with TRBJ2-7; D ambiguous. V shed 4 bases and J shed 1 base, with 2 bases lying between them. Germline V lookup: CDR1 MDHEN, CDR2 SYDVKM. This CDR3 is 11 amino acids long. In DNA form, the CDR3 reads TGTGCCAGCAGTTATTCCTACGAGCAGTACTTC. Protein: CASSYSYEQYF.

The chain couples TRBV27 to TRBJ2-7; TRBD2 matches at 7 bases. The V gene end was trimmed by 3 bases and the J gene end by 3 bases; junction bases not matched to a gene: 8. Germline CDR1 and CDR2: MNHEY and SMNVEV (reference sequence). This CDR3 has 15 residues. This chain's CDR3 is CASSFLTGGNYEQYF. In nucleotides, the CDR3 is TGTGCCAGCAGTTTCCTTACGGGAGGCAACTACGAGCAGTACTTC.

The chain uses TRBV28 and TRBJ1-4; D gene uncertain. Trimming pared 1 base from V and 8 bases from J, leaving 11 bases between. Germline-derived CDR1 and CDR2 are MDHEN and SYDVKM. This CDR3 comprises 14 residues. CDR3 nucleotide sequence: TGTGCCAGCAGTTTATCCATGGTCGGCGAAAAACTGTTTTTT. As protein: CASSLSMVGEKLFF.

The CDR3 region is CASSSGGADYEQYF. For the CDR3, the DNA is TGTGCCAGCAGCTCCGGCGGGGCAGACTACGAGCAGTACTTC. The chain links TRBV7-9 to TRBJ2-7; TRBD2 is a possible D gene (6 bases). V was clipped by 4 bases and J by 3 bases, with 13 bases between them. Per germline, CDR1 SEHNR and CDR2 FQNEAQ (reference sequence). The CDR3 loop spans 14 amino acids. The full variable domain, completed using reference TRBV7-9 and TRBJ2-7, is DTGVSQNPRHKITKRGQNVTFRCDPISEHNRLYWYRQTLGQGPEFLTYFQNEAQLEKSRLLSDRFSAERPKGSFSTLEIQRTEQGDSAMYLCASSSGGADYEQYFGPGTRLTVT.

The chain has TRBV20-1 and TRBJ2-4; tentatively, D is TRBD2 (5 bases). Trimming cost V 3 bases and J 7 bases, with 25 bases left between them. Per the germline V gene, CDR1 is DFQATT and CDR2 is SNEGSKA (reference sequence). The CDR3 is 17 residues long. The CDR3 protein is CSASISHSPARRNIQYF. CDR3 nucleotides: TGCAGTGCTAGTATCTCCCACTCTCCGGCAAGGAGGAACATTCAGTACTTC.

The chain couples TRBV6-5 to TRBJ2-2, with 10 positions matching TRBD1. After removal of 7 bases from V and 6 bases from J, the junction contained 8 bases not matched to a gene. The V gene's germline CDR1 is MNHEY and CDR2 SVGAGI. The CDR3 length is 15 residues. CDR3 sequence (DNA): TGTGCCAGCACGACAGGGGGCTCTGGCGCCGGGGAGCTGTTTTTT. Its translation is CASTTGGSGAGELFF.

The genes are TRBV30 and TRBJ1-3; no clear D. CDR3 length: 15 residues. Trimming took off 3 bases at V and 0 bases at J, with 12 bases between the two ends. Germline V gene lookup returns CDR1 GTSNPN and CDR2 SVGIG (reference sequence). The CDR3 coding sequence is TGTGCCTGGAGATTCAAGGCAACCTCTGGAAACACCATATATTTT. Translation: CAWRFKATSGNTIYF. The variable domain in full, completed from reference TRBV30 and TRBJ1-3, reads SQTIHQWPATLVQPVGSPLSLECTVEGTSNPNLYWYRQAAGRGLQLLFYSVGIGQISSEVPQNLSASRPQDRQFILSSKKLLLSDSGFYLCAWRFKATSGNTIYFGEGSWLTVV.

The V gene is TRBV7-9, the J gene TRBJ1-3, with no clear D. The CDR3 covers 16 residues. Germline-derived CDR1 and CDR2 are SEHNR and FQNEAQ (reference sequence). V lost 3 bases to trimming and J lost 4 bases, with 16 bases between them. The CDR3 region has the DNA TGTGCCAGCAGCTTGGAAGTAACAGCGGGAGGAAACACCATATATTTT. It specifies CASSLEVTAGGNTIYF. The full variable domain, rest sourced from reference TRBV7-9 and TRBJ1-3, is DTGVSQNPRHKITKRGQNVTFRCDPISEHNRLYWYRQTLGQGPEFLTYFQNEAQLEKSRLLSDRFSAERPKGSFSTLEIQRTEQGDSAMYLCASSLEVTAGGNTIYFGEGSWLTVV.

The rearrangement links TRBV18 to TRBJ1-5, with D possibly being TRBD1 (5 bases). V lost 3 bases to trimming and J lost 4 bases, with 10 bases between them. CDR3 length equals 14 residues. Per germline, CDR1 KGHSH and CDR2 LQKENI. The CDR3 coding sequence is TGTGCCAGCTCACCTGTAGACAGAAATCAGCCCCAGCATTTT. Translating it yields CASSPVDRNQPQHF.

J is TRBJ1-1 and V is TRBV2; D unresolved. V lost 6 bases and J lost 2, with 13 bases in between. The CDR3 is made up of 14 amino acids. Germline V CDR1 and CDR2: SNHLY, FYNNEI. CDR3 residues: CASSPKDGNTEAFF. CDR3 in DNA: TGTGCCAGCAGCCCTAAGGACGGTAACACTGAAGCTTTCTTT.

V and J are TRBV3-1 (or the pseudogene TRBV3-2) and TRBJ1-2; 8 bases fit TRBD1. Losses at the gene ends were 1 base for V and 7 bases for J; bases not matched to a gene: 5. The CDR3 has 14 amino acids. Germline CDR1 reads LGHDT; CDR2 reads YNNKEL (reference sequence). CDR3 protein: CASSQVQGGSGYTF. The CDR3 DNA follows: TGTGCCAGCAGCCAAGTACAGGGGGGCAGTGGCTACACCTTC.

The chain combines TRBV6-6 with TRBJ1-5; no clear D. Per the germline V gene, CDR1 is MNHNY and CDR2 is SVGAGI (reference sequence). CDR3 length: 13 amino acids. Trimming removed 2 bases from V and 4 bases from J, with 6 bases in between. The CDR3 loop is CASSYAANQPQHF. The CDR3 DNA reads TGTGCCAGCAGTTACGCGGCAAATCAGCCCCAGCATTTT.

The chain couples TRBV5-4 to TRBJ2-1, with 8 nucleotides matching TRBD2. After removal of 3 bases from V and 0 bases from J, the junction contained 5 bases not matched to a gene. Germline values: CDR1 SGHNT, CDR2 YYREEE (reference sequence). CDR3 size: 16 residues. DNA of the CDR3: TGTGCCAGCAGCTCGACTAGCGCCAGCTCCTACAATGAGCAGTTCTTC. As protein: CASSSTSASSYNEQFF.

The chain employs TRBV10-3 and TRBJ2-5; the D gene is possibly TRBD1 (5 bases). Trimming pared 3 bases from V and 0 bases from J, leaving 11 bases between. The CDR3 is 15 amino acids. Germline V gene sequence: CDR1 ENHRY, CDR2 SYGVKD. CDR3 sequence (DNA): TGTGCCATCAGTGACATTCAGGGTGACCAAGAGACCCAGTACTTC. Protein product: CAISDIQGDQETQYF.

This chain uses TRBV19 with TRBJ2-7; 7 bases are shared with TRBD2. Unmatched junction bases numbered 4, after V lost 5 bases and J lost 0 bases. Germline V gene lookup returns CDR1 LNHDA and CDR2 SQIVND (reference sequence). This CDR3 contains 14 residues. The CDR3 DNA reads as TGTGCCAGTAGTTGGGACTACTCCTCCTACGAGCAGTACTTC. This translates into CASSWDYSSYEQYF.